The present T cell receptor (beta chain) was sequenced within a study of technical replicates of blood from a few donors (dated by TCRdb to 2016 to 2017). Libraries were constructed by the immunoSEQ multiplex PCR assay. Drawn from immuneACCESS, this table holds only the in-frame rearrangements with V and J called that TCRdb kept. Clones are partly lost; checked studies trace under half to an unresolved V gene and leave the rest unexplained. The sample table lists 65,000 to 85,000 clones, about 92% of them with a count of one. The ten largest clones take up more than 0.3% of the sample. To note about this clone: Its specific antigen is unknown. Nothing much larger sits one base from this clone, and base qualities are not available.

The CDR3 runs 15 residues from the cysteine to the phenylalanine. The sequence is cut down to CDR3 DNA, 45 bases in frame from base 1. V and J lose 6 bases and 4 bases, and a span of 16 bases separates them. The germline V gene gives CDR1 as SNHLY and CDR2 as FYNNEI. The TCR was taken from a human donor in good health. Sequenced sample: T cells isolated from PBMCs. The receptor chain draws on TRBV2 and TRBJ2-1; TRBD1 is a weak D gene call, 6 bases matching. The CDR3 protein: CASRVQRDIYNEQFF. The DNA sequence is as follows: TGTGCCAGCAGGGTACAGAGGGACATATACAATGAGCAGTTCTTC.